One sample yielded the 3 T cell receptor beta chains listed below, sequenced in a study of cytomegalovirus exposure and HLA in healthy donors. The PCR employed 60 Vbeta primers together with 13 Jbeta primers. Clones were sequenced by immunoSEQ multiplex PCR, and TCRdb holds only the in-frame ones, with some missing. The table shows some 200,000 clones, with over 65% occurring only once. The sample consisted of PBMCs. Every receptor here comes from a woman aged 45 to 65 in good health and CMV-seropositive.

V is TRBV15 and J is TRBJ2-5, with 8 bases matching TRBD1. There are 14 residues in the CDR3. Losses at the gene ends were 2 bases for V and 4 bases for J; bases not matched to a gene: 3. Germline lookup yields CDR1 LNHNV and CDR2 YYDKDF (reference sequence). This CDR3 is CATSRSDRVETQYF. The CDR3 region has the DNA TGTGCCACCAGCAGATCGGACAGGGTAGAGACCCAGTACTTC.

The chain links TRBV28 to TRBJ1-1; no clear D gene. Trimming left V 7 bases short and J 3 bases short, with 12 bases between. Germline V lookup: CDR1 MDHEN, CDR2 SYDVKM. CDR3 length: 13 residues. The CDR3 spells CASMRGRYTEAFF. The DNA of the CDR3 is TGTGCCAGCATGCGGGGTCGGTACACTGAAGCTTTCTTT.

This chain connects TRBV5-1 to TRBJ2-1; perhaps TRBD1 as D (6 bases). The CDR3 consists of 14 residues. Germline V gives CDR1 SGHRS, CDR2 YFSETQ. The germline V and J ends were trimmed by 3 bases and 6 bases, with 13 bases remaining between them. CDR3 amino acids: CASSSPGQLNEQFF. As DNA, the CDR3 is TGCGCCAGCAGCTCCCCCGGACAGCTCAATGAGCAGTTCTTC.